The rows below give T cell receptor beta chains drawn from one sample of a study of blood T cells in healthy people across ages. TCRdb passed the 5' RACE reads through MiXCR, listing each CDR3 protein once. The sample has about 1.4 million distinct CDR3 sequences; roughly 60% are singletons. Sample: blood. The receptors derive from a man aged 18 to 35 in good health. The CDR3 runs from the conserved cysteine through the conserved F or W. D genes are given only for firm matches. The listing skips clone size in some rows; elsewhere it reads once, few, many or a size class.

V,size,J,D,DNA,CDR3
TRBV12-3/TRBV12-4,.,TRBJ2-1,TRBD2,TGTGCCAGCAGTCGCGGACTAGCTCGGGAGCAGTTCTTC,CASSRGLAREQFF
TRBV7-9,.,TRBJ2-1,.,TGTGCCAGCAGCTCCAGTGACAAGGCGCGAAAGGATGAGCAGTTCTTC,CASSSSDKARKDEQFF
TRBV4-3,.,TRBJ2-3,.,TGCGCCAGCAGCCAAGAATTCTTTCAGGGAAGAGATACGCAGTATTTT,CASSQEFFQGRDTQYF
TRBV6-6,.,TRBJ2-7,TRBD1,TGTGCCAGCAGTTACTCGAGGGCGGGGCAGGGGGCCCACGAGCAGTACTTC,CASSYSRAGQGAHEQYF
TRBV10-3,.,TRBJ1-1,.,TGTGCCATCAGTGACCCGACCGACAGGCCGGGCACTGAAGCTTTCTTT,CAISDPTDRPGTEAFF
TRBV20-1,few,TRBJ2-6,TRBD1,TGCAGTGCTAGAGAGGGACAGTCTTCTGGGGCCAACGTCCTGACTTTC,CSAREGQSSGANVLTF
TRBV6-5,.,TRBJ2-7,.,TGTGCCAGCAGAAGGACGGAGGACTACGAGCAGTACTTC,CASRRTEDYEQYF
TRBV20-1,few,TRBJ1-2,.,TGCAGTGCTAGAGATTCCGGGGTTATCTATGGCTACACCTTC,CSARDSGVIYGYTF
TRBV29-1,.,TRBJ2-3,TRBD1,TGCAGCGTTGAAGATCGATGGGACAGGGGCACAGATACGCAGTATTTT,CSVEDRWDRGTDTQYF
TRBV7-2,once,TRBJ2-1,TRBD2,TGTGCCAGCAGCTTACTAGCGGGTTTCTACAATGAGCAGTTCTTC,CASSLLAGFYNEQFF
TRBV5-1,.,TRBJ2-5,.,TGCGCCAGCAGCTACACCGGGACAATAGACCAAGAGACCCAGTACTTC,CASSYTGTIDQETQYF
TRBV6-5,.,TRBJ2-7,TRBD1,TGTGCCAGCACCCCGAGGGGGACAGGGAACTACGAGCAGTACTTC,CASTPRGTGNYEQYF
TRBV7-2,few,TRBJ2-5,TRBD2,TGTGCCAGCAGCTTACCCTCTAGCGGGGCCCCTCAAGAGACCCAGTACTTC,CASSLPSSGAPQETQYF
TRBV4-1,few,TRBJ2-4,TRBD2,TGCGCCAGCAGCCAACGTCGGACTAGCGGAGATTTGGTGATTCAGTACTTC,CASSQRRTSGDLVIQYF
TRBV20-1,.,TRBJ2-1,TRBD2,TGTAGTGCCGTTTTGGCTAGCGGACACTACAATGAGCAGTTCTTC,CSAVLASGHYNEQFF
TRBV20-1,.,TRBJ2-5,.,TGCAGTGCTAGAGCAAGGGGGGAGCAGTACTTC,CSARARGEQYF
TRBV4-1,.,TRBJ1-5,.,TGCGCCAGCAGCCAAAATCTCGGGAGCAATCAGCCCCAGCATTTT,CASSQNLGSNQPQHF
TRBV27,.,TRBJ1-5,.,TGTGCCAGCAGCCCAAGTCTGGTTAGCAATCAGCCCCAGCATTTT,CASSPSLVSNQPQHF
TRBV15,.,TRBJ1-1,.,TGTGCCACCAGCAGAGATGGACCTTTCGATGAAGCTTTCTTT,CATSRDGPFDEAFF
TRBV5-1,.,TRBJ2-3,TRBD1,TGCGCCAGCAGCTTGCAGGGACAGGCCGCAAATACGCAGTATTTT,CASSLQGQAANTQYF
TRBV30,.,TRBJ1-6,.,TGTGCCGGGAAGGGTGGAAATTCACCCCTCCACTTT,CAGKGGNSPLHF
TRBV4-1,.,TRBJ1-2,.,TGCGCCAGCAGCCAAGATCCATTCAACTATGGCTACACCTTC,CASSQDPFNYGYTF
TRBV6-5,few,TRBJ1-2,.,TGTGCCAGCAGTTACGCAGGCCCCTATGGCTACACCTTC,CASSYAGPYGYTF
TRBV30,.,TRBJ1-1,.,TGTGCCTGGAACTTACAGGGCGGGCGCGAAGCTTTCTTT,CAWNLQGGREAFF
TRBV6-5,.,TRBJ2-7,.,TGTGCCAGCAGTTACACTGGCCCGGGGGAGCAGTACTTC,CASSYTGPGEQYF
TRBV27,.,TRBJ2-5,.,TGTGCCAGCGCAAGGATGTCCCAAGAGACCCAGTACTTC,CASARMSQETQYF
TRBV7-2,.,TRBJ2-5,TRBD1,TGTGCCAGCAGCTTAGGTGCACAGGGGGTACAGTACTTC,CASSLGAQGVQYF
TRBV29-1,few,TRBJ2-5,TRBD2,TGCAGCGGGGAGCCTAGCGGGGTCACCCCGACCCAGTACTTC,CSGEPSGVTPTQYF
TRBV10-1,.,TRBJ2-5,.,TGCGCCAGCAGTGAGTCAGGGCCCGGCCAAGAGACCCAGTACTTC,CASSESGPGQETQYF
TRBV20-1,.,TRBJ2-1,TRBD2,TGCAGTGCTGGATTGACCCGGGGAGGGTCCTACAATGAGCAGTTCTTC,CSAGLTRGGSYNEQFF
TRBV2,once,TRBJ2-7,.,TGTGCCAGCAGTGGTCACTCCCACTACGAGCAGTACTTC,CASSGHSHYEQYF
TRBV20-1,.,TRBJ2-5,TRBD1,TGCAGTGCAAACAGGGGCCTCCAAGAGACCCAGTACTTC,CSANRGLQETQYF
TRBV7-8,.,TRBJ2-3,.,TGTGCCAGCAGCCCCCGAGGAGCGGCGGGCACAGATACGCAGTATTTT,CASSPRGAAGTDTQYF
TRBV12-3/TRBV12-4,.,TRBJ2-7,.,TGTGCCAGCAGTTTCGGCAGTCCCTCCTCCTACGAGCAGTACTTC,CASSFGSPSSYEQYF
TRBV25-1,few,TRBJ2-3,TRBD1,TGTGCCAGCAGTGAGCGGGACAGGGATTCAGATACGCAGTATTTT,CASSERDRDSDTQYF
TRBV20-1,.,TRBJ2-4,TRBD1,TGCAGTGCCCCCCCGGACAGGGGGGATGGGGAGCAGTACTTC,CSAPPDRGDGEQYF
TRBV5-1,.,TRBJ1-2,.,TGCGCCAGCCGGTCTGGCTACACCTTC,CASRSGYTF
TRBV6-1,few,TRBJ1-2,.,TGTGCCAGCATTGGGGAGGGCTACACCTTC,CASIGEGYTF
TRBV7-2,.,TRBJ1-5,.,TGTGCCAGCAGCATAAACAGGGCAAATCAGCCCCAGCATTTT,CASSINRANQPQHF
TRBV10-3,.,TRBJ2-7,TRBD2,TGTGCCATCAGTGAAAGGACTAGCGGGAGTCACGAGCAGTACTTC,CAISERTSGSHEQYF
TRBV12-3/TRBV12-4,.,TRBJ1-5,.,TGTGCCAGCACCGTACAGGGTGGGAATCAGCCCCAGCATTTT,CASTVQGGNQPQHF